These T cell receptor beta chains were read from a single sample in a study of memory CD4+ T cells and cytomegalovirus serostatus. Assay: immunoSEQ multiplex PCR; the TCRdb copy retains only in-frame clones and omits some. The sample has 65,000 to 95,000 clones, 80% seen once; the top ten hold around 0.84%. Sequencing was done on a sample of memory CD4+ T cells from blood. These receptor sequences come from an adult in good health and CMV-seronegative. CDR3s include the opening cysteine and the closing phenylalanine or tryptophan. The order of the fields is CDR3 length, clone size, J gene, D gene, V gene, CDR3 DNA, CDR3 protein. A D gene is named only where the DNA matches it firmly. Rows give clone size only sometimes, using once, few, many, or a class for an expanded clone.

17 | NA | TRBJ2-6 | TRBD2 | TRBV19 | TGTGCCAGTGAGGGGCGGGGGGAGACCTCTGGGGCCAACGTCCTGACTTTC | CASEGRGETSGANVLTF
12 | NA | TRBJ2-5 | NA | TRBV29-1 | TGCAGCATGAGGACAGCGGAAGAGACCCAGTACTTC | CSMRTAEETQYF
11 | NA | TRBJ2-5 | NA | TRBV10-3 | TGTGCCTTAACGAGCCAAGAGACCCAGTACTTC | CALTSQETQYF
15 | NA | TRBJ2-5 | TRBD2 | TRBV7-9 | TGTGCCAGCACCCCCGGGGCTAGCGGGGAAGAGACCCAGTACTTC | CASTPGASGEETQYF
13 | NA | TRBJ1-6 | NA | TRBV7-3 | TGTGCCAGCAGCTTAGGATATAATTCACCCCTCCACTTT | CASSLGYNSPLHF
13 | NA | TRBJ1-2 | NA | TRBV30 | TGTGCCTGGAGTGTACGTGGGGTCGCGCGCTACACCTTC | CAWSVRGVARYTF
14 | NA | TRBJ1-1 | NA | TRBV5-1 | TGCGCCAGCAGCCCCCAGGGAGTGAACACTGAAGCTTTCTTT | CASSPQGVNTEAFF
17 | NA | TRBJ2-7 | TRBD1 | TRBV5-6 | TGTGCCAGCAACCCCGGGACAGGTGCATATTACTCCTACGAGCAGTACTTC | CASNPGTGAYYSYEQYF
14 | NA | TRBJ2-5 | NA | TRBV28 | TGTGCCAGCAGTTTCCCCCCTGCCCAAGAGACCCAGTACTTC | CASSFPPAQETQYF
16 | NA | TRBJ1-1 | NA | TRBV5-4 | TGTGCCAGCAGCCCTTCCCGTCGGACAATGAACACTGAAGCTTTCTTT | CASSPSRRTMNTEAFF
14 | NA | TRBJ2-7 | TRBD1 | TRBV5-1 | TGCGCCAGCAGCTTGACAGGACAGGGAAACGAGCAGTACTTC | CASSLTGQGNEQYF
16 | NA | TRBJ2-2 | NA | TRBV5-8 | TGTGCCAGCAGCTTGGGGTCCAGTAGGTGGCCCGGGGAGCTGTTTTTT | CASSLGSSRWPGELFF
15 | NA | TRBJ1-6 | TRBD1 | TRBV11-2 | TGTGCCAGCAGCTTGCAGGGGGCTCGCAATTCACCCCTCCACTTT | CASSLQGARNSPLHF
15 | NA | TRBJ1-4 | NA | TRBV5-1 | TGCGCCAGCAGCAACCCGGGGGCAACTAATGAAAAACTGTTTTTT | CASSNPGATNEKLFF
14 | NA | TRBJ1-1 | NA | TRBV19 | TGTGCCAGTAGAAGCTTTAGGGCGAACACTGAAGCTTTCTTT | CASRSFRANTEAFF
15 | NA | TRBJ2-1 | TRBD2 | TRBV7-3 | TGTGCCAGCAGCTTACTAGCGGGGGGCCTCAATGAGCAGTTCTTC | CASSLLAGGLNEQFF
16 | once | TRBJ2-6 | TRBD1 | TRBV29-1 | TGCAGCGTTGGACAGGGGTTGAGCTCTGGGGCCAACGTCCTGACTTTC | CSVGQGLSSGANVLTF
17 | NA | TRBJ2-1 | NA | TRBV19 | TGTGCCAGTACTATACGAAATACCCGGGACACGTGGAATGAGCAGTTCTTC | CASTIRNTRDTWNEQFF
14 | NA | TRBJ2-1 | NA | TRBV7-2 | TGTGCCAGCAGCTTAGAGATCAGGGTGAATGAGCAGTTCTTC | CASSLEIRVNEQFF
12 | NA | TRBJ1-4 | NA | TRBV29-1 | TGCAGCGTTGCTGTCCTGAATGAAAAACTGTTTTTT | CSVAVLNEKLFF
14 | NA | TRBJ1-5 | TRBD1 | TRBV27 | TGTGCCAGCAGAGACAGGGGGCAGGGTCAGCCCCAGCATTTT | CASRDRGQGQPQHF
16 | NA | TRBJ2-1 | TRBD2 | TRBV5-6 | TGTGCCAGCAGCTTTTTTAGCGGGGGGGAGTACAATGAGCAGTTCTTC | CASSFFSGGEYNEQFF
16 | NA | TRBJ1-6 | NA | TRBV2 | TGTGCCAGCCGGGACGGACCCCCCTCCTATAATTCACCCCTCCACTTT | CASRDGPPSYNSPLHF
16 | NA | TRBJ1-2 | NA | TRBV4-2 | TGTGCCAGCAGCCAAGATCTTGGGGTTAGTAACTATGGCTACACCTTC | CASSQDLGVSNYGYTF
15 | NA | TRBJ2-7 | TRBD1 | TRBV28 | TGTGCCAGCGGGGAGCCGGGACAGGGGCTGTACGAGCAGTACTTC | CASGEPGQGLYEQYF